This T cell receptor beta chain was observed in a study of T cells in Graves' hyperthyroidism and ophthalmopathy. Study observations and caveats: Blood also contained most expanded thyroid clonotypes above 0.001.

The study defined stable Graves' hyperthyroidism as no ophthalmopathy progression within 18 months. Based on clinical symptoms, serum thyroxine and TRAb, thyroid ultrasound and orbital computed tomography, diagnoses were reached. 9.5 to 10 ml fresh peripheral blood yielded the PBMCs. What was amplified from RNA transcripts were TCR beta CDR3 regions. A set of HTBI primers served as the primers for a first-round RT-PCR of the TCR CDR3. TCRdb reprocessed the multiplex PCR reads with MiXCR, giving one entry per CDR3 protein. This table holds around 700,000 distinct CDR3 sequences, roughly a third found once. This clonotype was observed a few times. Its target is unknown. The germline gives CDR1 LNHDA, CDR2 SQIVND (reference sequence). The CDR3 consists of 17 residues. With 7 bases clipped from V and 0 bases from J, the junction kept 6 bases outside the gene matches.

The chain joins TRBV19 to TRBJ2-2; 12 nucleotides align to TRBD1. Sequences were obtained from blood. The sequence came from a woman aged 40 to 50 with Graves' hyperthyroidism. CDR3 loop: CASTGDRGRANTGELFF. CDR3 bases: TGTGCCAGTACCGGGGACAGGGGGCGAGCGAACACCGGGGAGCTGTTTTTT. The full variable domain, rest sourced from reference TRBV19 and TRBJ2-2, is DGGITQSPKYLFRKEGQNVTLSCEQNLNHDAMYWYRQDPGQGLRLIYYSQIVNDFQKGDIAEGYSVSREKKESFPLTVTSAQKNPTAFYLCASTGDRGRANTGELFFGEGSRLTVL.